Detailed here is one T cell receptor beta chain. The data derive from a study of T cells in Graves' hyperthyroidism and ophthalmopathy. RNA transcripts yielded amplified TCR beta CDR3 regions. In the first-round RT-PCR of the TCR CDR3, the HTBI primer set was used. TCRdb re-called the multiplex PCR reads with MiXCR, one entry per CDR3 protein. The table records fewer than 900,000 distinct CDR3 sequences, approximately 19% of them present only once. V lost 4 bases and J 6 bases, leaving 20 bases between the germline ends. CDR3 size: 16 residues. The germline CDR1 and CDR2 sequences are MNHNS and SASEGT.

The receptor comes from a woman in her fifties or sixties with Graves' hyperthyroidism that later progressed to Graves' ophthalmopathy. Sequencing was carried out using blood. The chain combines TRBV6-1 with TRBJ2-3; D might be TRBD2 (6 bases). CDR3 in DNA: TGTGCCAGCAGTGGGGCGGTGCGGGGCTTTGTGGATACGCAGTATTTT. It encodes CASSGAVRGFVDTQYF.